One sample yielded the 29 T cell receptor beta chains listed below, sequenced in a study of chemoradiotherapy in HPV16-positive cancers. Only in-frame clones appear in the TCRdb table, and some are missing; sequencing was by immunoSEQ multiplex PCR. Of about 1,800 clones listed, just over 85% were seen once; the top ten hold roughly 8.7%. Specimen: tumor tissue, collected from a patient who underwent chemoradiotherapy. The receptor set was obtained from a human donor with HPV-associated anogenital cancer.

This clone occurred a few times. V usage is TRBV10-1 and J usage is TRBJ1-1; D is undetermined. V was clipped by 3 bases and J by 6 bases, with 11 bases between them. Germline CDR1 reads WNHNN; CDR2 reads SYGVQD (reference sequence). The CDR3 runs to 13 residues. The CDR3, as DNA: TGCGCCAGCAGTGACCGGGAGTACGCTGAAGCTTTCTTT. Translation gives CASSDREYAEAFF.

The table lists this clone with a few counts. V and J are TRBV4-2 and TRBJ2-5; TRBD2 matches 11 bases. Per germline, CDR1 LGHNA and CDR2 YNFKEQ. This CDR3 spans 18 amino acids. With 3 bases clipped from V and 5 bases from J, the junction kept 14 bases outside the gene matches. The CDR3 sequence: CASSQGGTSGGGWETQYF. DNA for the CDR3: TGTGCCAGCAGCCAGGGGGGGACTAGCGGCGGGGGTTGGGAGACCCAGTACTTC.

This sequence joins TRBV10-3 and TRBJ1-1, with TRBD1 as a possible D gene (5 bases). This CDR3 contains 13 residues. Deletions cut 3 bases from V and 5 bases from J, with 10 bases between. Germline V gives CDR1 ENHRY, CDR2 SYGVKD. The CDR3 here is CAISEIGGTEAFF. The DNA of the CDR3 is TGTGCCATCAGTGAAATCGGGGGAACTGAAGCTTTCTTT.

The chain employs TRBV29-1 and TRBJ2-2; D is ambiguous. Germline CDR1 reads SQVTM; CDR2 reads ANQGSEA. The CDR3 has 11 amino acids. V lost 7 bases and J lost 7, with 10 bases in between. The CDR3 region is CSARWVGELFF. The CDR3 DNA reads as TGCAGCGCTAGATGGGTCGGGGAGCTGTTTTTT.

The V gene is TRBV15, the J gene TRBJ2-4, with a weak D call TRBD1 (6 bases). Germline V gene sequence: CDR1 LNHNV, CDR2 YYDKDF (reference sequence). This CDR3 is built from 15 residues. V was pared by 3 bases and J by 8 bases, with 17 bases between. The CDR3 region has the DNA TGTGCCACCAGCAGGCAATCAGGGGATTTTGACATTCAGTACTTC. It codes for CATSRQSGDFDIQYF.

This clone was seen just once. The sample contains more than one DNA sequence encoding this CDR3. The V call is TRBV5-6, the J call TRBJ2-7; a weak D match, TRBD2 (7 bases). V dropped 5 bases and J dropped 1 base, with 13 bases sitting between them. This CDR3 has 14 amino acids. Germline loops: CDR1 SGHDT, CDR2 YYEEEE. CDR3 in DNA: TGTGCCAGCAGTCTTGCGGGGGCGTCCTACGAGCAGTACTTC. Translation: CASSLAGASYEQYF. Looking up the rest from reference TRBV5-6 and TRBJ2-7 gives the full variable domain: DAGVTQSPTHLIKTRGQQVTLRCSPKSGHDTVSWYQQALGQGPQFIFQYYEEEERQRGNFPDRFSGHQFPNYSSELNVNALLLGDSALYLCASSLAGASYEQYFGPGTRLTVT.

This clone occurred once. The chain has TRBV7-8 and TRBJ1-4; D is unresolved. The CDR3 length is 15 residues. Germline V gene data show CDR1 as SGHVS and CDR2 as FQNEAQ. Trimming removed 1 base from V and 3 bases from J, with 9 bases in between. CDR3 sequence (DNA): TGTGCCAGCAGCTTAGTTCGGAACGCTAATGAAAAACTGTTTTTT. It codes for CASSLVRNANEKLFF. The variable domain in full, completed from reference TRBV7-8 and TRBJ1-4, reads GAGVSQSPRYKVAKRGQDVALRCDPISGHVSLFWYQQALGQGPEFLTYFQNEAQLDKSGLPSDRFFAERPEGSVSTLKIQRTQQEDSAVYLCASSLVRNANEKLFFGSGTQLSVL.

The chain carries TRBV14 and TRBJ1-1; 9 bases match TRBD1. Germline-derived CDR1 and CDR2 are SGHDN and FVKESK. The CDR3 spans 16 residues. The junction had 7 bases not matched to a gene; V was cut back by 3 bases and J by 2 bases. CDR3 in DNA: TGTGCCAGCAGCCAGCAATTTACAGGGGGCAACACTGAAGCTTTCTTT. It encodes CASSQQFTGGNTEAFF.

V and J are TRBV4-1 and TRBJ2-2, with TRBD1 matching 8 bases. V lost 0 bases, J lost 7 bases, and 13 bases stayed unmatched. CDR1 is MGHRA and CDR2 is YSYEKL in the germline V gene. CDR3 size: 18 residues. CDR3 loop: CASSQDAFAGGIGGELFF. For the CDR3, the DNA is TGCGCCAGCAGCCAAGATGCGTTCGCAGGGGGCATCGGCGGGGAGCTGTTTTTT.

The rearrangement joins TRBV9 to TRBJ1-6; no definite D call. The CDR3 runs to 15 residues. V gave up 0 bases and J gave up 5 bases, with 9 bases separating them. CDR1 is SGDLS and CDR2 is YYNGEE in the germline V gene. The CDR3 DNA reads TGTGCCAGCAGCGTAGGTGGCTTCAATAATTCACCCCTCCACTTT. The encoded protein is CASSVGGFNNSPLHF. The full variable domain, rest sourced from reference TRBV9 and TRBJ1-6, is DSGVTQTPKHLITATGQRVTLRCSPRSGDLSVYWYQQSLDQGLQFLIQYYNGEERAKGNILERFSAQQFPDLHSELNLSSLELGDSALYFCASSVGGFNNSPLHFGNGTRLTVT.

This chain joins TRBV7-3 and TRBJ2-1; no clear D gene. This CDR3 is built from 15 residues. Germline-derived CDR1 and CDR2 are SGHTA and FQGTGA. Trimming took off 3 bases at V and 0 bases at J, with 9 bases between the two ends. The CDR3 DNA follows: TGTGCCAGCAGCTTGAGCTTCGGCTCCTACAATGAGCAGTTCTTC. Amino acids: CASSLSFGSYNEQFF.

V is TRBV1 and J is TRBJ2-6; the table assigns TRBD2, which was not confirmed against the DNA. TRBV1 corresponds to a pseudogene. This CDR3 has 18 amino acids. CDR3: CTSRKISLCKVRANVLTF. CDR3 bases: TGCACCAGCAGGAAAATTAGTTTGTGCAAAGTTCGGGCCAACGTCCTGACTTTC.

V and J are TRBV4-2 and TRBJ2-3; D possibly corresponds to TRBD2 (7 bases). CDR1 is LGHNA, CDR2 YNFKEQ, per germline. Between the trimmed V and J ends, which lost 4 bases and 4 bases, there was a span of 15 bases. The CDR3 covers 15 residues. Written as DNA, the CDR3 is TGTGCCAGCAGCCCCCGGGGGGCCGGAGCAGATACGCAGTATTTT. This translates into CASSPRGAGADTQYF.

This clone was detected only a few times. The chain couples TRBV9 to TRBJ1-2, with 8 bases lining up with TRBD1. The CDR3 runs to 14 residues. CDR1 is SGDLS and CDR2 is YYNGEE in the germline V gene. V shed 2 bases and J 4 bases; nucleotides not matched to a gene: 4. CDR3 region: CASSVTGGVYGYTF. As DNA, the CDR3 is TGTGCCAGCAGCGTCACAGGGGGGGTCTATGGCTACACCTTC.

V gene TRBV7-2 combines with J gene TRBJ2-1, with TRBD1 matching over 11 bases. Germline CDR1 reads SGHTA; CDR2 reads FQGNSA. V was pared by 2 bases and J by 10 bases, with 7 bases of the junction left unmatched. This CDR3 spans 15 amino acids. The CDR3 protein is CASSLKGQGAGEQFF. The CDR3 region has the DNA TGTGCCAGCAGCTTAAAAGGACAGGGGGCGGGAGAGCAGTTCTTC.

The chain combines TRBV19 with TRBJ2-2; D remains ambiguous. Trimming shortened V by 3 bases and J by 5 bases, and 7 bases separated the two germline ends. CDR3 length: 13 residues. Per germline, CDR1 LNHDA and CDR2 SQIVND (reference sequence). Here the CDR3 reads CASSMARTGELFF. CDR3 bases: TGTGCCAGTAGTATGGCACGGACCGGGGAGCTGTTTTTT.

Comment on this clone: This sample includes further DNA sequences coding for the same CDR3. The chain joins TRBV12-2 to TRBJ1-5. TRBV12-2 is reported as a pseudogene. The CDR3 extends over 15 amino acids. The CDR3 reads CASRILGGVVKPQHF. CDR3 DNA sequence: TGTGCAAGTCGGATTCTCGGAGGAGTTGTTAAGCCCCAGCACTTT.

This clone was counted once. V usage is TRBV4-2 and J usage is TRBJ2-7; 10 bases are shared with TRBD2. In germline, CDR1 is LGHNA, CDR2 YNFKEQ. V was pared by 1 base and J by 5 bases, with 14 bases of the junction left unmatched. The CDR3 is 18 residues long. The CDR3 DNA follows: TGTGCCAGCAGCCAAGCAGGGACTAGCGCCCAAATGGGCGACGAGCAGTACTTC. Translated: CASSQAGTSAQMGDEQYF.

This clone was seen a few times. The chain couples TRBV29-1 to TRBJ2-5, with a weak D call TRBD2 (5 bases). Trimming took 7 bases from V and 7 from J, leaving 22 bases between them. This CDR3 region has 14 residues. Germline loops: CDR1 SQVTM, CDR2 ANQGSEA. Written as DNA, the CDR3 is TGCAGCGCTCTCCCCGCCGAGGGAGCTCCGACCCAGTACTTC. Its translation: CSALPAEGAPTQYF.

J is TRBJ2-7 and V is TRBV4-1; D gene ambiguous. The germline V and J ends were trimmed by 1 base and 0 bases, with 7 bases remaining between them. The CDR3 extends over 14 amino acids. Germline V gene lookup returns CDR1 MGHRA and CDR2 YSYEKL. The CDR3 loop reads CASSQGGSSYEQYF. The CDR3 DNA sequence: TGCGCCAGCAGCCAAGGGGGAAGCTCCTACGAGCAGTACTTC.

The CDR3 reads CASTGQGHEKLFF. CDR3 sequence (DNA): TGTGCCAGCACGGGACAGGGACATGAAAAACTGTTTTTT. The gene calls are TRBV6-1 and TRBJ1-4; TRBD1 aligns across 9 bases. Per the germline V gene, CDR1 is MNHNS and CDR2 is SASEGT. This CDR3 spans 13 amino acids. The J segment lost 6 bases and the V segment lost 7 bases, leaving 3 bases of the junction unmatched.

This sequence joins TRBV7-2 and TRBJ2-1; maybe TRBD2 (5 bases). CDR1 and CDR2 from the germline V gene are SGHTA and FQGNSA. The CDR3 is 15 residues long. Trimming took 1 base from V and 6 from J, leaving 13 bases between them. CDR3 bases: TGTGCCAGCAGCTTAGGTGGGGTGCGGGCCAATGAGCAGTTCTTC. This translates into CASSLGGVRANEQFF.

The rearrangement links TRBV7-9 to TRBJ2-1; the D is unclear. The CDR3 spans 14 residues. V lost 5 bases and J lost 6, with 14 bases in between. Germline CDR1 reads SEHNR; CDR2 reads FQNEAQ (reference sequence). CDR3 DNA: TGTGCCAGCAGCCCCTCGGGTGGTTTCAATGAGCAGTTCTTC. Translation: CASSPSGGFNEQFF.

Only a few counts were recorded for this clone. V gene TRBV27 combines with J gene TRBJ2-7, with 9 bases matching TRBD1. Looked up from germline, CDR1 is MNHEY and CDR2 is SMNVEV (reference sequence). The CDR3 runs to 15 residues. V was pared by 6 bases and J by 4 bases, with 10 bases of the junction left unmatched. CDR3 DNA: TGTGCCAGCAGCCTCGCTGGGACAGGGCCGTACGAGCAGTACTTC. Its translation is CASSLAGTGPYEQYF.

V usage is TRBV7-9 and J usage is TRBJ2-5; no firm D call. The V end was cut by 5 bases, the J end by 5 bases, with 21 bases between. Germline-derived CDR1 and CDR2 are SEHNR and FQNEAQ (reference sequence). The CDR3 has 16 amino acids. The CDR3 region has the DNA TGTGCCAGCAGCCCCAGAGGTATGCGGATGGGGGAGACCCAGTACTTC. This encodes CASSPRGMRMGETQYF.

The V call is TRBV6-1, the J call TRBJ2-7; 8 nucleotides agree with TRBD2. The germline CDR1 and CDR2 sequences are MNHNS and SASEGT. This CDR3 has 15 amino acids. Unmatched junction bases numbered 12, after V lost 9 bases and J lost 2 bases. This chain's CDR3 is CASDYLAGVTYEQYF. The DNA for the CDR3 is TGTGCCAGTGATTATCTAGCGGGCGTAACCTACGAGCAGTACTTC.

The V call is TRBV6-4, the J call TRBJ1-4, with 7 nucleotides matching TRBD1. CDR1 and CDR2 from the germline V gene are MRHNA and SNTAGT. This CDR3 is 14 amino acids long. The V and J ends lost 2 bases and 8 bases, in that order; junction bases with no gene match: 5. The CDR3 region has the DNA TGTGCCAGCAGTGACCGGGACAGTGGAGAAAAACTGTTTTTT. Its protein product is CASSDRDSGEKLFF.

The gene calls are TRBV18 and TRBJ1-5; D not certain. The CDR3 contains 13 residues. Looked up from germline, CDR1 is KGHSH and CDR2 is LQKENI. V was trimmed by 3 bases and J by 1 base, leaving 4 bases between them. The CDR3 region is CASSPWSNQPQHF. DNA for the CDR3: TGTGCCAGCTCACCGTGGAGCAATCAGCCCCAGCATTTT.

The sample holds one count of this clone. The chain links TRBV7-3 to TRBJ2-1; tentative D call: TRBD2 (7 bases). The CDR3 totals 15 residues. Germline V gene data show CDR1 as SGHTA and CDR2 as FQGTGA. The V and J ends lost 6 bases and 7 bases respectively, with 19 bases between them. CDR3 in DNA: TGTGCCAGCAGTTCCACGGGGGGCAGGCTAAATGAGCAGTTCTTC. This translates into CASSSTGGRLNEQFF.